This T cell receptor beta chain was captured in a study of radiotherapy plus CTLA-4 blockade in lung cancer. In the case of this clone: Its antigen is unknown.

Profiled with immunoSEQ multiplex PCR; TCRdb holds only in-frame clones, not every one. The table has fewer than 95,000 clones, 83% seen once. This CDR3 is built from 15 residues. Germline assignment: CDR1 LNHDA and CDR2 SQIVND (reference sequence). V was clipped by 5 bases and J by 2 bases, with 15 bases between them. Study-level findings and limits: In blood, tumor-derived TCR clones expanded after radiotherapy plus ipilimumab. With interferon-beta, early dynamics of blood T cell clones were reported to best predict response.

The material was peripheral blood, obtained from a patient treated with radiotherapy plus ipilimumab. The clonotype was recovered from a human donor with non-small cell lung cancer who had stable disease on radiotherapy plus ipilimumab. The V gene is TRBV19, the J gene TRBJ1-2, with a weak D call TRBD1 (5 bases). CDR3 in amino acids: CASSPPGLPNYGYTF. As DNA, the CDR3 is TGTGCCAGTAGTCCTCCGGGACTCCCGAACTATGGCTACACCTTC.